This TCR beta chain was identified during a study of T cells in Graves' hyperthyroidism and ophthalmopathy. Study findings and constraints: Within blood appeared most thyroid clonotypes that had expanded above 0.001.

Amplified regions were TCR beta CDR3 sequences from RNA transcripts. Primed by the HTBI set, a first-round RT-PCR was run on the TCR CDR3. One entry per CDR3 protein, called by TCRdb with MiXCR from the multiplex PCR reads. The data hold roughly 380,000 distinct CDR3 sequences, with less than 20% observed a single time. CDR3 size: 16 residues. The junction had 15 bases not matched to a gene; V was cut back by 2 bases and J by 5 bases. The V gene's germline CDR1 is DFQATT and CDR2 SNEGSKA (reference sequence). This clonotype was seen repeatedly, ten times or more. The antigen remains unidentified. For ophthalmopathy patients, the Clinical Activity Score was at least 3 and the NOSPECS grade at least 4; duration was under 3 months. Cells are PBMCs isolated from more than 8.5 ml of fresh blood.

Sequencing was carried out using blood. This clonotype originated in a woman aged 40 to 50 with Graves' ophthalmopathy. The chain employs TRBV20-1 and TRBJ2-7; 7 bases are shared with TRBD2. The CDR3 DNA sequence: TGCAGTGCTAGACGTCAACCGGGACTAAAGGTTCACGAGCAGTACTTC. Its translation is CSARRQPGLKVHEQYF.